The T cell receptor beta chain under discussion was sequenced for a study of T cell repertoires in cytomegalovirus infection. Across the study: Indications came from public TCR beta signatures; they pointed to CMV infection and to a matching HLA type.

TCRdb independently ran MiXCR on the reads; one entry per CDR3 protein. The sample records hundreds of thousands of distinct CDR3 sequences, about 30% being singletons. Comments on this clonotype: Its matching antigen is unknown. One end of the junction does not line up with germline, which may come from a read error.

Points from the study as a whole: In two of eight donors, the top clonotype was HLA-C-restricted CMV-specific.

The TCR comes from a human donor in good health (CMV status not recorded). Some clones in this sample may be carry-over from other donors' samples. Sequences were derived from cultured PBMCs, sampled from culture after CMV antigen stimulation.

The CDR3 region has the DNA TGTGTCAGCAGTGACCACGCGAACACCGGGGAGCTGTTTTTT. Translation: CVSSDHANTGELFF. The chain joins TRBV2 to TRBJ2-2; D unclear. The germline CDR1 and CDR2 sequences are SNHLY and FYNNEI. The CDR3 extends over 14 amino acids.